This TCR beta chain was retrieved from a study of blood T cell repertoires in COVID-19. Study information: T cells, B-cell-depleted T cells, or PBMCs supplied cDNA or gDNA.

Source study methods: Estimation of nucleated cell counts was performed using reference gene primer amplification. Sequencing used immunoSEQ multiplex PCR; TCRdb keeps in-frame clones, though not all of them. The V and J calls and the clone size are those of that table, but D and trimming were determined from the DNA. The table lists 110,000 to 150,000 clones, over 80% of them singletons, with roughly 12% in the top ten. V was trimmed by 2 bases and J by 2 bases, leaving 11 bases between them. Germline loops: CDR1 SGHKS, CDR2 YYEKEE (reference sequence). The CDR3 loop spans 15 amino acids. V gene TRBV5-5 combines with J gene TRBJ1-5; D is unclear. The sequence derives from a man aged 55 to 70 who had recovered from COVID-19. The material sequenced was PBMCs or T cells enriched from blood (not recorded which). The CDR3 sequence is CASSLTGPGNQPQHF. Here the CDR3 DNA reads TGTGCCAGCAGCTTAACGGGTCCGGGCAATCAGCCCCAGCATTTT.